The present T cell receptor beta chain was sequenced within a study of blood T cell repertoires in COVID-19. Across the study: Samples of COVID-19 (acute and convalescent) were obtained from the United States, Italy and Spain. T cells, B-cell-depleted T cells, or PBMCs supplied cDNA or gDNA.

V shed 3 bases, J shed 2 bases, and the junction held 5 bases outside the gene matches. The CDR3 spans 15 residues. Germline V CDR1 and CDR2: SGHRS, YFSETQ. Profiled with immunoSEQ multiplex PCR; TCRdb holds only in-frame clones, not every one. The table lists around 180,000 clones, roughly 70% of them singletons, with about 3% in the top ten. The origin of this receptor is a woman of 80 years or more with acute or convalescent COVID-19. This chain uses TRBV5-1 with TRBJ2-3; 8 bases match TRBD1. The sequencing sample was made of peripheral blood. CDR3 protein: CASSYRQGPTDTQYF. The CDR3 coding sequence is TGCGCCAGCAGCTATCGACAGGGGCCCACAGATACGCAGTATTTT.